This TCR beta chain derives from a study of cytomegalovirus exposure and HLA in healthy donors. Notes on the study in general: Some TCR beta chains (around 180 of them) were listed as cytomegalovirus-associated.

On this clone itself: Antigen specificity is unknown.

The primer mix had 60 Vbeta and 13 Jbeta primers. Method: immunoSEQ multiplex PCR; TCRdb's copy keeps in-frame clones and lacks some. The sample carries about 200,000 clones, around 75% recorded once. This TCR came from a woman aged 25 to 39 in good health and CMV-seronegative. The sequenced sample was PBMCs.

The CDR3 coding sequence is TGTGCCAGCAGTTTACCCCGCTCTGGAAACACCATATATTTT. This codes for CASSLPRSGNTIYF. This sequence joins TRBV28 and TRBJ1-3, with unresolved D. Germline V CDR1 and CDR2: MDHEN, SYDVKM. This CDR3 contains 14 residues. V lost 2 bases, J lost 0 bases, and 5 bases lay in between.